The present T cell receptor (beta chain) was sequenced within a study of cytomegalovirus exposure and HLA in healthy donors. Germline V gene data show CDR1 as SEHNR and CDR2 as FQNEAQ (reference sequence). Trimming stripped 1 base from V and 6 bases from J, with 12 bases between. The CDR3 is 14 residues long. The study ran its PCR with 60 Vbeta and 13 Jbeta primers. Authors' methods: Counted up in a later analysis, unique TCR beta chains came to about 80 million, with about 9.9 million shared. The protocol was immunoSEQ multiplex PCR, while the TCRdb copy is restricted to in-frame clones and leaves out a portion. The DNA was the basis for D and trimming; V, J and clone size are from that table. This repertoire shows roughly 250,000 clones, approximately 84% found once; its top ten account for 1.5% to 2%. For this clone: Antigen: not known.

Findings of the study overall: Sequence variants that were highly shared formed a cluster that was likely a sequencing artifact. Researchers had no immune exposure information except CMV serostatus available. Later analysis identified over 15,000 TCR beta sequences associated with HLA alleles, using a false discovery rate threshold of 0.05.

This TCR was recovered from a woman between 40 and 55 years old in good health and CMV-seropositive. The V and J genes are TRBV7-9 and TRBJ1-2; D possibly corresponds to TRBD1 (6 bases). The specimen sequenced was PBMCs. CDR3 sequence (DNA): TGTGCCAGCAGCTTAGGTCTGGGGGCGAATGGCTACACCTTC. It yields the protein CASSLGLGANGYTF.